The TCR beta chain described here comes from a study of Ad26.COV2.S vaccination and SARS-CoV-2 variants. On the study more broadly: Trial arm assignment for the donor was COV1001 Ad26.COV2.S. In the study, Ad26.COV2.S was injected intramuscularly once, or twice 56 days apart.

Comment on this clone: The antigen is undetermined.

Broader study findings: The analyses of TCR breadth and depth may have understated the size of total T cell responses. Comparable non-spike TCR breadth was observed in vaccine and placebo recipients.

Assay used: immunoSEQ multiplex PCR; TCRdb lists only in-frame clones, some missing. The table includes 250,000 or so clones, approximately 90% detected once. The sample's treatment: around 19 received Ad26.COV2.S at low or high dose, single or two shots; 5 received placebo; per-sample allocation not given. Material that was analyzed had been drawn on day 63 after the first vaccine or placebo injection. V was clipped by 0 bases and J by 0 bases; unmatched bases: 10. CDR3 length: 19 residues. The V gene's germline CDR1 is MGHRA and CDR2 YSYEKL. The clonotype was recovered from a person between 18 and 65 years old who received the Ad26.COV2.S COVID-19 vaccine or a placebo. This material consisted of peripheral blood, taken in a trial of Ad26.COV2.S vaccine versus placebo. The chain is built from TRBV4-1 and TRBJ2-3; 9 nucleotides match TRBD2. The CDR3 nucleotides are TGCGCCAGCAGCCAAGATTGGGCTAGCGGGGCTTCTAGCACAGATACGCAGTATTTT. This translates into CASSQDWASGASSTDTQYF.